Each of the 20 T cell receptor beta chains below was sequenced from the same sample in a study of OX40 agonist ivuxolimab in advanced cancers. The method was immunoSEQ multiplex PCR; TCRdb's version includes in-frame clones alone and lacks a portion of them. This sample has 55,000 to 65,000 clones; around 90% occur once, and the top ten carry about 14%. The specimen comprised CD4+ or CD8+ T cells sorted from blood, sampled in a trial of the OX40 agonist ivuxolimab. The source of these receptors is an adult with an advanced solid tumor such as melanoma, head and neck, liver or kidney cancer.

The chain employs TRBV21-1 and TRBJ2-7; the table calls TRBD2, which could not be checked here. TRBV21-1 is marked as a pseudogene. The CDR3 spans 17 residues. This CDR3 reads CASNQLWRGRLPYEQYF. In nucleotides, the CDR3 is TGTGCCAGCAACCAATTATGGCGGGGGAGGCTCCCCTACGAGCAGTACTTC.

V is TRBV11-3 and J is TRBJ1-3; D perhaps matches TRBD1 (5 bases). The V end was cut by 2 bases, the J end by 4 bases, with 12 bases between. Germline V CDR1 and CDR2: SGHNT, YENEEA. The CDR3 consists of 15 residues. CDR3 in DNA: TGTGCCAGCAGCTTACGGGGGTCGTCCGGAAACACCATATATTTT. Its protein is CASSLRGSSGNTIYF.

The rearrangement uses TRBV5-6 and TRBJ2-3; D not certain. V was clipped by 4 bases and J by 6 bases, with 9 bases between them. Germline loops: CDR1 SGHDT, CDR2 YYEEEE. CDR3 length: 12 residues. The CDR3 is CASSRRRDTQYF. CDR3 nucleotides: TGTGCCAGCAGCAGGAGACGGGATACGCAGTATTTT.

The CDR3 is CASSYGGTANYGYTF. The CDR3 DNA reads TGCGCCAGCAGTTACGGAGGGACAGCCAACTATGGCTACACCTTC. The V gene is TRBV5-1, the J gene TRBJ1-2; the match to TRBD1 covers 7 bases. This CDR3 comprises 15 residues. V shed 5 bases, J shed 2 bases, and the junction held 9 bases outside the gene matches. Per germline, CDR1 SGHRS and CDR2 YFSETQ.

The rearrangement joins TRBV19 to TRBJ2-3; D gene uncertain. The CDR3 consists of 15 residues. CDR1 is LNHDA and CDR2 is SQIVND in the germline V gene (reference sequence). V dropped 0 bases and J dropped 1 base, with 8 bases sitting between them. The CDR3 protein is CASSIDLSGTDTQYF. CDR3 nucleotides: TGTGCCAGTAGTATAGATCTTAGTGGCACAGATACGCAGTATTTT.

The chain has TRBV29-1 and TRBJ2-6, with D tentatively TRBD1 (6 bases). The CDR3 is made up of 15 amino acids. Trimming shortened V by 6 bases and J by 0 bases, and 12 bases separated the two germline ends. Germline V gives CDR1 SQVTM, CDR2 ANQGSEA. This chain's CDR3 is CSVRTALSGANVLTF. The CDR3 bases are TGCAGCGTACGGACAGCCCTCTCTGGGGCCAACGTCCTGACTTTC.

The CDR3 region is CASSQDFGGSSGETQYF. The CDR3, as DNA: TGCGCCAGCAGCCAAGATTTTGGCGGGAGTTCAGGAGAGACCCAGTACTTC. The V and J genes are TRBV4-3 and TRBJ2-5, with 7 bases identical to TRBD2. Germline CDR1 LGHNA, CDR2 YSLEER. V was pared by 0 bases and J by 4 bases, with 11 bases of the junction left unmatched. This CDR3 comprises 17 residues.

This chain's CDR3 is CASKRLVTDTGELFF. CDR3 DNA: TGTGCCAGCAAGAGACTAGTTACAGACACCGGGGAGCTGTTTTTT. The rearrangement uses TRBV2 and TRBJ2-2; tentative D call: TRBD2 (6 bases). Trimming took 7 bases from V and 3 from J, leaving 15 bases between them. The CDR3 loop spans 15 amino acids. Germline V gene sequence: CDR1 SNHLY, CDR2 FYNNEI.

This chain links TRBV7-9 with TRBJ1-2; no clear D. V was cut by 1 base and J by 4 bases, with 7 bases left in between. The germline V gene has CDR1 SEHNR and CDR2 FQNEAQ (reference sequence). The CDR3 spans 13 residues. DNA for the CDR3: TGTGCCAGCAGCTTAGGACGTGGCTATGGCTACACCTTC. Encoded protein: CASSLGRGYGYTF.

This clone was found a few times. The chain carries TRBV18 and TRBJ2-7; D might be TRBD1 or TRBD2, each matching 5 bases. Germline V gene lookup returns CDR1 KGHSH and CDR2 LQKENI. The CDR3 is 14 amino acids. The V end lost 4 bases, the J end lost 9 bases, and 19 bases lay between the germline ends. CDR3 in DNA: TGTGCCAGCTCACTATCCGGGACGGAGCAAGGGCAGTACTTC. Translating gives CASSLSGTEQGQYF.

The J gene is TRBJ2-3, the V gene TRBV11-2, with 12 bases fitting TRBD2. The length of the CDR3 is 16 residues. Germline CDR1 reads SGHAT; CDR2 reads FQNNGV. V shed 5 bases and J 5 bases; nucleotides not matched to a gene: 8. The CDR3 reads CASSPGLAGRIDTQYF. CDR3 bases: TGTGCCAGCAGCCCGGGACTAGCGGGTAGGATAGATACGCAGTATTTT.

This chain uses TRBV5-1 with TRBJ2-2; D remains unclear. The CDR3 runs to 14 residues. V dropped 6 bases and J dropped 1 base, with 10 bases sitting between them. Germline assignment: CDR1 SGHRS and CDR2 YFSETQ. CDR3 in amino acids: CASNPRGNTGELFF. CDR3 in DNA: TGCGCCAGCAACCCCCGAGGGAACACCGGGGAGCTGTTTTTT. Full variable domain (missing parts from reference TRBV5-1 and TRBJ2-2): KAGVTQTPRYLIKTRGQQVTLSCSPISGHRSVSWYQQTPGQGLQFLFEYFSETQRNKGNFPGRFSGRQFSNSRSEMNVSTLELGDSALYLCASNPRGNTGELFFGEGSRLTVL.

This chain connects TRBV4-1 to TRBJ1-5, with TRBD1 matching over 9 bases. The V gene's germline CDR1 is MGHRA and CDR2 YSYEKL. With V trimmed by 1 base and J by 1 base, 8 bases remained unmatched. This CDR3 region has 18 residues. The CDR3 bases are TGCGCCAGCAGCCAAGTGGCCGTAGGGACAGGGAGCAATCAGCCCCAGCATTTT. Protein product: CASSQVAVGTGSNQPQHF.

The V call is TRBV6-5, the J call TRBJ1-2; the match to TRBD1 covers 8 bases. CDR3 length equals 13 residues. J was trimmed by 7 bases and V by 5 bases; bases with no gene match: 6. Germline V gene data show CDR1 as MNHEY and CDR2 as SVGAGI. The chain's CDR3 is CASSPGTGAGYTF. The CDR3 DNA is TGTGCCAGCAGTCCCGGGACAGGTGCTGGCTACACCTTC.

This chain uses TRBV12-2 with TRBJ1-2; the DNA was not used to check the table's D call, TRBD1. TRBV12-2 is a pseudogene segment. CDR3 length equals 15 residues. The CDR3 protein is CASRLGDTKRYGYTF. CDR3 bases: TGTGCAAGTCGCTTAGGGGACACCAAGCGCTATGGCTACACCTTC.

This clone is a singleton in its sample. V usage is TRBV11-2 and J usage is TRBJ2-2; D unresolved. This CDR3 comprises 12 residues. Germline V CDR1 and CDR2: SGHAT, FQNNGV. V dropped 5 bases and J dropped 2 bases, with 3 bases sitting between them. The CDR3 bases are TGTGCCAGCAGCCACAACACCGGGGAGCTGTTTTTT. This translates into CASSHNTGELFF.

This chain links TRBV29-1 with TRBJ2-4; maybe TRBD2 (7 bases). Between the trimmed V and J ends, which lost 4 bases and 7 bases, there was a span of 14 bases. CDR3 size: 13 residues. The germline gives CDR1 SQVTM, CDR2 ANQGSEA. CDR3 bases: TGCAGCGTTGTGGCGGGGGCCGAGAACATTCAGTACTTC. Translation: CSVVAGAENIQYF.

V and J are TRBV4-2 and TRBJ2-1; D may be TRBD2 (6 bases). CDR3 length equals 17 residues. Germline CDR1 reads LGHNA; CDR2 reads YNFKEQ. Trimming cost V 0 bases and J 4 bases, with 16 bases left between them. The CDR3 nucleotides are TGTGCCAGCAGCCAAGATCGGGGAGGCTCCCCTTACAATGAGCAGTTCTTC. This translates into CASSQDRGGSPYNEQFF.

This chain joins TRBV27 and TRBJ2-2; D unclear. Germline lookup yields CDR1 MNHEY and CDR2 SMNVEV (reference sequence). The V and J ends lost 10 bases and 3 bases respectively, with 12 bases between them. This CDR3 spans 13 amino acids. The CDR3 is CATGGEYTGELFF. The CDR3 nucleotides are TGTGCCACTGGTGGGGAATACACCGGGGAGCTGTTTTTT.

V usage is TRBV5-1 and J usage is TRBJ2-3, with D maybe TRBD2 (6 bases). Germline CDR1 reads SGHRS; CDR2 reads YFSETQ. With 4 bases removed from V and 4 bases from J, the gap between germline ends came to 13 bases. CDR3 length: 14 amino acids. The CDR3 reads CASSPGERADTQYF. The CDR3 DNA reads TGCGCCAGCAGCCCGGGAGAAAGAGCAGATACGCAGTATTTT.